The 30 T cell receptor beta chains presented below share a single source sample, sequenced in a study of shared clonotypes between healthy human individuals (dated by TCRdb to about 2020). The method was the immunoSEQ multiplex PCR assay. Imported from immuneACCESS, the table was reduced by TCRdb to in-frame sequences with V and J called. These copies leave out some clones; in studies compared against another copy, an unresolved V gene accounts for under half, and the cause of the remainder is not known. In all, the sample holds 950,000 to 1,100,000 clones, and 78% of those were seen once. The ten largest clonotypes hold 0.6% to 0.7% of the sample. Sequencing used memory CD4+ T cells from PBMCs. The cell subset or site label, as the study defines it: CD45RA-negative fraction. These receptors all come from a man aged 18 to 30 in good health. Some clones in this sample may be carry-over from other donors' samples.

This chain connects TRBV5-1 to TRBJ2-1; the match to TRBD2 covers 10 bases. The CDR3 extends over 17 amino acids. The V and J ends lost 3 bases and 3 bases, in that order; junction bases with no gene match: 9. Germline CDR1 reads SGHRS; CDR2 reads YFSETQ. CDR3 sequence (DNA): TGCGCCAGCAGCTCCTCGGGGACTAGCGTAAGCTACAATGAGCAGTTCTTC. Protein sequence: CASSSSGTSVSYNEQFF.

The chain couples TRBV4-1 to TRBJ1-1; 10 bases fit TRBD1. Germline CDR1 and CDR2: MGHRA and YSYEKL. There are 15 residues in the CDR3. The V segment lost 1 base and the J segment 4 bases; nucleotides outside the gene matches: 3. DNA of the CDR3: TGCGCCAGCAGCCAAGGGCGGGACAGGGGCACTGAAGCTTTCTTT. Protein sequence: CASSQGRDRGTEAFF.

The chain recombines TRBV5-6 with TRBJ1-3, with D unclear. The ends were cut back, 4 bases at V and 0 bases at J, with 11 bases in the middle. Per germline, CDR1 SGHDT and CDR2 YYEEEE. This CDR3 is 15 amino acids long. CDR3 DNA: TGTGCCAGCAGCGCCCATTCTTACTCTGGAAACACCATATATTTT. Protein sequence: CASSAHSYSGNTIYF.

The chain employs TRBV7-2 and TRBJ2-7; D might be TRBD1 (6 bases). Germline V gives CDR1 SGHTA, CDR2 FQGNSA. This CDR3 spans 15 amino acids. Trimming removed 2 bases from V and 1 base from J, with 12 bases in between. The CDR3, as DNA: TGTGCCAGCAGCTTACAGGGGCACGGGTCCTACGAGCAGTACTTC. Protein sequence: CASSLQGHGSYEQYF.

This clone was found many times. This chain joins TRBV5-1 and TRBJ2-1; 10 nucleotides agree with TRBD2. The germline gives CDR1 SGHRS, CDR2 YFSETQ. This CDR3 contains 16 residues. Trimming took 6 bases from V and 8 from J; bases not matched to a gene: 14. The CDR3 DNA sequence: TGCGCCAGCACCGCTTCTACTAGCGGGAAGGCGTATGAGCAGTTCTTC. Amino acids: CASTASTSGKAYEQFF.

The V and J genes are TRBV11-2 and TRBJ2-3, with 7 bases fitting TRBD2. Germline loops: CDR1 SGHAT, CDR2 FQNNGV. The trim removed 6 bases at V and 1 base at J, leaving 4 bases unmatched. This CDR3 is 14 amino acids long. The CDR3 region is CASRRLARTDTQYF. DNA of the CDR3: TGTGCCAGCAGACGACTAGCCCGCACAGATACGCAGTATTTT. Complete variable domain (other parts from reference TRBV11-2 and TRBJ2-3): EAGVAQSPRYKIIEKRQSVAFWCNPISGHATLYWYQQILGQGPKLLIQFQNNGVVDDSQLPKDRFSAERLKGVDSTLKIQPAKLEDSAVYLCASRRLARTDTQYFGPGTRLTVL.

This rearrangement joins TRBV7-2 to TRBJ2-7; D not resolved. The CDR3 has 13 residues. V was clipped by 7 bases and J by 3 bases, with 13 bases between them. Germline V gene data show CDR1 as SGHTA and CDR2 as FQGNSA. The CDR3 DNA reads as TGTGCCAGCACTCCTAGTTTCGGCTACGAGCAGTACTTC. Encoded protein: CASTPSFGYEQYF.

This clone turned up a few times. A read error may account for a junction end that differs from germline. The chain links TRBV5-5 to TRBJ1-3, with 7 bases identical to TRBD1. Germline lookup yields CDR1 SGHKS and CDR2 YYEKEE (reference sequence). This CDR3 region has 14 residues. DNA for the CDR3: TGTGCCGGCAGTACCAGGGGGACTGGAAACACCATATATTTT. It yields the protein CAGSTRGTGNTIYF.

CDR3 nucleotide sequence: TGTGCCATTACGGGGACACCCAATAGATACGAGCAGTACTTC. Protein sequence: CAITGTPNRYEQYF. The chain carries TRBV5-4 and TRBJ2-7; D may be TRBD1 (6 bases). The V and J ends lost 9 bases and 4 bases respectively, with 20 bases between them. This CDR3 is built from 14 residues. Germline CDR1 reads SGHNT; CDR2 reads YYREEE (reference sequence). Full variable domain (rest looked up from reference TRBV5-4 and TRBJ2-7): ETGVTQSPTHLIKTRGQQVTLRCSSQSGHNTVSWYQQALGQGPQFIFQYYREEENGRGNFPPRFSGLQFPNYSSELNVNALELDDSALYLCAITGTPNRYEQYFGPGTRLTVT.

This clone was observed once. The V and J genes are TRBV6-6 and TRBJ2-1, with TRBD2 as a possible D gene (5 bases). The V gene lost 10 bases and the J gene lost 7 bases, with 11 bases spanning the gap. The germline CDR1 and CDR2 sequences are MNHNY and SVGAGI (reference sequence). The CDR3 spans 11 residues. The CDR3 reads CATSPGNEQFF. The CDR3 nucleotides are TGTGCCACTTCCCCGGGGAATGAGCAGTTCTTC.

The chain uses TRBV18 and TRBJ2-2; weak D call: TRBD2 (5 bases). Germline loops: CDR1 KGHSH, CDR2 LQKENI. The CDR3 covers 14 residues. The V and J ends lost 6 bases and 2 bases respectively, with 10 bases between them. The CDR3 loop reads CASSGAGNTGELFF. In DNA, the CDR3 is TGTGCCAGCTCGGGAGCAGGAAACACCGGGGAGCTGTTTTTT.

The V call is TRBV2, the J call TRBJ1-2; D unresolved. Germline V lookup: CDR1 SNHLY, CDR2 FYNNEI. The CDR3 sequence is 14 residues long. The ends were cut back, 8 bases at V and 6 bases at J, with 19 bases in the middle. Here the CDR3 DNA reads TGTGCCAGCGGATCTTATGTGGGGAGTGATGGCTACACCTTC. Translating gives CASGSYVGSDGYTF. Looking up the rest from reference TRBV2 and TRBJ1-2 gives the full variable domain: EPEVTQTPSHQVTQMGQEVILRCVPISNHLYFYWYRQILGQKVEFLVSFYNNEISEKSEIFDDQFSVERPDGSNFTLKIRSTKLEDSAMYFCASGSYVGSDGYTFGSGTRLTVV.

The J gene is TRBJ2-2, the V gene TRBV10-1, with D tentatively TRBD1 (5 bases). V lost 4 bases, J lost 5 bases, and 14 bases lay in between. The CDR3 runs 15 residues. Germline values: CDR1 WNHNN, CDR2 SYGVQD (reference sequence). CDR3 DNA: TGCGCCAGCAGTGTACAGGCCGCCGGGACCGGGGAGCTGTTTTTT. It encodes CASSVQAAGTGELFF.

The rearrangement uses TRBV20-1 and TRBJ1-1; no clear D gene. Trimming removed 6 bases at V and 11 bases at J, with 13 bases between. The CDR3 is 10 residues long. Germline V lookup: CDR1 DFQATT, CDR2 SNEGSKA (reference sequence). Here the CDR3 reads CSAKPMGAFF. CDR3 bases: TGCAGTGCCAAACCTATGGGTGCTTTCTTT.

This chain links TRBV19 with TRBJ1-2; D is undetermined. Germline values: CDR1 LNHDA, CDR2 SQIVND (reference sequence). V shed 3 bases and J shed 6 bases, with 11 bases lying between them. The CDR3 sequence is 13 residues long. CDR3 coding DNA: TGTGCCAGTAGTATGGACGCAGTTCATGGCTACACCTTC. This gives the protein CASSMDAVHGYTF.

In this sample, this clone turned up a few times. The sample contains more than one DNA sequence encoding this CDR3. This chain connects TRBV19 to TRBJ2-7; 9 nucleotides line up with TRBD1. Looked up from germline, CDR1 is LNHDA and CDR2 is SQIVND (reference sequence). This CDR3 spans 13 amino acids. V trimming: 1 base; J trimming: 6 bases; junction bases outside the gene matches: 1. The DNA for the CDR3 is TGTGCCAGTAGTATAGGACAGGGGGGCGAGCAGTACTTC. The encoded protein is CASSIGQGGEQYF.

The chain joins TRBV18 to TRBJ1-5, with D maybe TRBD1 (5 bases). The length of the CDR3 is 14 residues. From germline, CDR1 is KGHSH and CDR2 LQKENI. Trimming took off 3 bases at V and 2 bases at J, with 8 bases between the two ends. The CDR3 spells CASSPGRGNQPQHF. In DNA, the CDR3 is TGTGCCAGCTCACCGGGCAGGGGCAATCAGCCCCAGCATTTT.

The rearrangement links TRBV27 to TRBJ2-4; D is perhaps TRBD1 (5 bases). The CDR3 extends over 15 amino acids. CDR1 is MNHEY and CDR2 is SMNVEV in the germline V gene (reference sequence). V dropped 3 bases and J dropped 8 bases, with 17 bases sitting between them. The CDR3 sequence: CASSLAAGYGDIQYF. The CDR3 DNA is TGTGCCAGCAGTTTGGCAGCAGGGTATGGGGACATTCAGTACTTC.

This clone showed up just once. The chain recombines TRBV5-1 with TRBJ2-7, with 9 bases lining up with TRBD2. CDR1 and CDR2 from the germline V gene are SGHRS and YFSETQ. Trimming cost V 0 bases and J 6 bases; bases outside gene matches: 4. CDR3 length: 14 residues. CDR3 protein: CASSLGGRVVEQYF. DNA of the CDR3: TGCGCCAGCAGCTTGGGCGGGAGGGTGGTCGAGCAGTACTTC.

As DNA, the CDR3 is TGCGCCAGCACCCTATCACCTTCATCGGGGGAGACCCAGTACTTC. Amino acid sequence: CASTLSPSSGETQYF. V and J are TRBV4-1 and TRBJ2-5; D may be TRBD2 (5 bases). Germline V gene sequence: CDR1 MGHRA, CDR2 YSYEKL. CDR3 length: 15 residues. V was clipped by 7 bases and J by 5 bases, with 20 bases between them.

The V gene is TRBV5-4, the J gene TRBJ2-5; unclear D gene. From germline, CDR1 is SGHNT and CDR2 YYREEE (reference sequence). Trimming cost V 1 base and J 4 bases, with 11 bases left between them. This CDR3 contains 14 residues. In DNA, the CDR3 is TGTGCCAGCAGCTTGATGTCAGATACAGAGACCCAGTACTTC. Its translation is CASSLMSDTETQYF.

This clone was seen more than once but under ten times. The chain employs TRBV7-8 and TRBJ1-5; TRBD1 matches 7 bases. Germline CDR1 reads SGHVS; CDR2 reads FQNEAQ. The V segment lost 5 bases and the J segment 2 bases; nucleotides outside the gene matches: 9. The CDR3 consists of 16 residues. The CDR3 nucleotides read TGTGCCAGCAGCCAAACAGGGGTGTGGGGCAATCAGCCCCAGCATTTT. As protein: CASSQTGVWGNQPQHF.

The CDR3 coding sequence is TGTGCCAGCGTTCCGAGGGGGCGCGGGGGCTACACCTTC. It specifies CASVPRGRGGYTF. The chain uses TRBV28 and TRBJ1-2; 7 nucleotides align to TRBD1. CDR3 length: 13 amino acids. The V segment lost 8 bases and the J segment 8 bases; nucleotides outside the gene matches: 11. CDR1 is MDHEN, CDR2 SYDVKM, per germline.

This clone has only a few counts. The chain uses TRBV10-1 and TRBJ2-2, with 7 bases that match TRBD1. CDR1 and CDR2 from the germline V gene are WNHNN and SYGVQD (reference sequence). The CDR3 consists of 14 residues. J was trimmed by 6 bases and V by 3 bases; bases with no gene match: 4. The chain's CDR3 is CASSDPQGSGELFF. CDR3 in DNA: TGCGCCAGCAGTGACCCACAGGGGTCCGGGGAGCTGTTTTTT.

The rearrangement links TRBV5-6 to TRBJ2-1; D gene uncertain. Germline CDR1 is SGHDT and CDR2 is YYEEEE. With 4 bases removed from V and 8 bases from J, the gap between germline ends came to 10 bases. This CDR3 is built from 12 residues. The CDR3 bases are TGTGCCAGCAGCGGGCCGGGCGATGAGCAGTTCTTC. Its protein is CASSGPGDEQFF.

The CDR3 region has the DNA TGCGCCAGCTCCCCCACGGTCGGCAATGAGCAGTTCTTC. Amino acids: CASSPTVGNEQFF. This rearrangement joins TRBV4-3 to TRBJ2-1; D is undetermined. The length of the CDR3 is 13 residues. The germline CDR1 and CDR2 sequences are LGHNA and YSLEER. Deletions cut 8 bases from V and 6 bases from J, with 14 bases between.

J is TRBJ2-3 and V is TRBV5-1; the D is unclear. This CDR3 comprises 14 residues. Trimming shortened V by 0 bases and J by 2 bases, and 7 bases separated the two germline ends. Per germline, CDR1 SGHRS and CDR2 YFSETQ. CDR3 bases: TGCGCCAGCAGCTTGGGGGCTGTCACAGATACGCAGTATTTT. As protein: CASSLGAVTDTQYF. The full variable domain, its missing parts supplied by reference TRBV5-1 and TRBJ2-3, is KAGVTQTPRYLIKTRGQQVTLSCSPISGHRSVSWYQQTPGQGLQFLFEYFSETQRNKGNFPGRFSGRQFSNSRSEMNVSTLELGDSALYLCASSLGAVTDTQYFGPGTRLTVL.

This clone occurred a few times. The J gene is TRBJ2-5, the V gene TRBV2, with a tentative D call TRBD1 (6 bases). The germline V gene has CDR1 SNHLY and CDR2 FYNNEI. V lost 2 bases and J 13 bases, leaving 17 bases between the germline ends. The CDR3 spans 13 residues. As DNA, the CDR3 is TGTGCCAGCAGTGAATTAAGGGACATCAGGCCGTACTTC. This sequence encodes CASSELRDIRPYF.

V and J are TRBV5-6 and TRBJ1-2; possibly TRBD1 for D (6 bases). V was clipped by 10 bases and J by 5 bases, with 24 bases between them. Germline values: CDR1 SGHDT, CDR2 YYEEEE. There are 15 residues in the CDR3. The CDR3 region is CAANSKTGTAYGYTF. Here the CDR3 DNA reads TGTGCCGCCAATTCCAAGACAGGAACAGCTTATGGCTACACCTTC.

The V and J genes are TRBV7-3 and TRBJ2-3; 13 nucleotides match TRBD2. The CDR3 extends over 16 amino acids. The trim removed 5 bases at V and 6 bases at J, leaving 8 bases unmatched. The V gene's germline CDR1 is SGHTA and CDR2 FQGTGA. Written as DNA, the CDR3 is TGTGCCAGCAGCCCACGACTAGCGGGAGGCATGGATACGCAGTATTTT. It translates to CASSPRLAGGMDTQYF.